This TCR beta chain appears in the sequencing data of a study of blood T cell repertoires in COVID-19. Overall study context: Samples of COVID-19 (acute and convalescent) were obtained from the United States, Italy and Spain.

CDR1 SGHTA and CDR2 FQGNSA come from the germline V gene. The V and J ends lost 4 bases and 4 bases respectively, with 16 bases between them. CDR3 length: 16 amino acids. The table came from immunoSEQ multiplex PCR; TCRdb's copy has only in-frame clones and leaves some out. The sample carries around 300,000 clones, roughly 90% recorded once. This receptor was identified in a woman aged 50 to 60 with active or convalescent COVID-19. The V call is TRBV7-2, the J call TRBJ1-4; D is undetermined. Sequencing was done on a sample of peripheral blood. CDR3 nucleotides: TGTGCCAGCAGCTCTCTTAGGGAGGGCCTTAATGAAAAACTGTTTTTT. Encoded protein: CASSSLREGLNEKLFF.